These 27 T cell receptor beta chains originate from one sample sequenced in a study of control samples from healthy donors and cancer patients. Using immunoSEQ multiplex PCR, the repertoire was profiled, and TCRdb retains in-frame clones only, with some absent. The repertoire holds about 190,000 clones, with approximately 95% as singletons. The sample was blood. These receptors originate from a young man in good health.

The V and J genes are TRBV28 and TRBJ1-4, with no clear D. The germline V gene has CDR1 MDHEN and CDR2 SYDVKM. V gave up 5 bases and J gave up 7 bases, with 8 bases separating them. The CDR3 is 12 residues long. The CDR3 DNA is TGTGCCAGCAGTCCCTTCGTTGAAAAACTGTTTTTT. As protein: CASSPFVEKLFF.

The rearrangement links TRBV11-2 to TRBJ1-1; D gene uncertain. Looked up from germline, CDR1 is SGHAT and CDR2 is FQNNGV. Trimming cost V 1 base and J 5 bases, with 11 bases left between them. The CDR3 has 14 amino acids. The CDR3 here is CASSLVRSGTEAFF. The CDR3, as DNA: TGTGCCAGCAGCTTAGTACGTTCGGGGACTGAAGCTTTCTTT.

For this clone: The sample carries other DNA sequences with the same CDR3. The chain recombines TRBV9 with TRBJ2-3; a weak D match, TRBD2 (5 bases). Trimming pared 0 bases from V and 0 bases from J, leaving 8 bases between. The CDR3 is 15 residues long. Germline CDR1 and CDR2: SGDLS and YYNGEE. The DNA of the CDR3 is TGTGCCAGCAGCGTAGTTGGCGGGAGCACAGATACGCAGTATTTT. Translating gives CASSVVGGSTDTQYF.

The chain joins TRBV7-2 to TRBJ2-3; TRBD1 aligns across 9 bases. Germline CDR1 reads SGHTA; CDR2 reads FQGNSA. The CDR3 sequence is 13 residues long. Germline trimming cut 5 bases from V and 8 bases from J; bases unmatched to any gene: 5. The CDR3 DNA reads as TGTGCCAGCAGCCCGAAGGGACAGGGTACGCAGTATTTT. This encodes CASSPKGQGTQYF.

V is TRBV9 and J is TRBJ1-3; D is uncertain. V was shortened by 0 bases and J by 2 bases, with 12 bases between the two germline ends. CDR3 size: 16 residues. Germline CDR1 and CDR2: SGDLS and YYNGEE. The CDR3 sequence is CASSVAGSSAGNTIYF. The CDR3 nucleotides are TGTGCCAGCAGCGTAGCGGGCAGTAGCGCTGGAAACACCATATATTTT.

V usage is TRBV9 and J usage is TRBJ2-3; tentatively, D is TRBD2 (6 bases). Germline V gene lookup returns CDR1 SGDLS and CDR2 YYNGEE. CDR3 length: 15 amino acids. Trimming removed 0 bases at V and 0 bases at J, with 8 bases between. CDR3 coding DNA: TGTGCCAGCAGCGTAGTTGGGACTAGCACAGATACGCAGTATTTT. Protein: CASSVVGTSTDTQYF. The whole variable domain, remainder taken from reference TRBV9 and TRBJ2-3, is DSGVTQTPKHLITATGQRVTLRCSPRSGDLSVYWYQQSLDQGLQFLIQYYNGEERAKGNILERFSAQQFPDLHSELNLSSLELGDSALYFCASSVVGTSTDTQYFGPGTRLTVL.

The chain joins TRBV6-5 to TRBJ1-1; 10 nucleotides align to TRBD1. The junction had 1 base not matched to a gene; V was cut back by 0 bases and J by 3 bases. The CDR3 totals 15 residues. The germline V gene has CDR1 MNHEY and CDR2 SVGAGI. The CDR3 DNA follows: TGTGCCAGCAGTTACTCGACAGGGGGCGACACTGAAGCTTTCTTT. Its translation: CASSYSTGGDTEAFF.

The chain combines TRBV27 with TRBJ2-3; 10 nucleotides match TRBD1. In germline, CDR1 is MNHEY, CDR2 SMNVEV (reference sequence). With V trimmed by 4 bases and J by 3 bases, 4 bases remained unmatched. The CDR3 is made up of 15 amino acids. For the CDR3, the DNA is TGTGCCAGCAGTTACCGGGACAGGGGTACAGATACGCAGTATTTT. It is translated as CASSYRDRGTDTQYF.

This clone was picked up a small number of times. This chain connects TRBV5-4 to TRBJ2-7, with TRBD2 matching over 11 bases. Trimming took 3 bases from V and 4 from J; bases not matched to a gene: 6. In germline, CDR1 is SGHNT, CDR2 YYREEE (reference sequence). This CDR3 spans 15 amino acids. This CDR3 reads CASSYLAGGLYEQYF. Here the CDR3 DNA reads TGTGCCAGCAGCTACCTAGCGGGGGGCTTATACGAGCAGTACTTC.

The rearrangement uses TRBV12-5 and TRBJ1-5, with D perhaps matching TRBD1 (5 bases). The CDR3 length is 18 residues. Germline CDR1 LGHNT, CDR2 FRNRAP. The V and J ends lost 3 bases and 3 bases respectively, with 21 bases between them. The CDR3 DNA follows: TGTGCTAGTGGTTTAACCTTGGACGGGGGGGTAGTCAATCAGCCCCAGCATTTT. Translation gives CASGLTLDGGVVNQPQHF.

The V gene is TRBV12-3 or TRBV12-4, the J gene TRBJ1-2; D gene unclear. The CDR3 runs 12 residues. V was pared by 2 bases and J by 10 bases, with 11 bases between. CDR3 region: CASSLIVGVYTF. CDR3 nucleotide sequence: TGTGCCAGCAGTTTAATAGTGGGAGTCTACACCTTC.

The V call is TRBV30, the J call TRBJ1-1; D is undetermined. The CDR3 has 14 amino acids. Germline CDR1 GTSNPN, CDR2 SVGIG (reference sequence). Trimming left V 7 bases short and J 1 base short, with 16 bases between. CDR3 nucleotide sequence: TGTGCCTTTGTCCATCCCGTCTCGAACACTGAAGCTTTCTTT. Translating gives CAFVHPVSNTEAFF.

V and J are TRBV14 and TRBJ1-3; D is unresolved. V lost 2 bases, J lost 7 bases, and 9 bases lay in between. The CDR3 contains 13 residues. Per germline, CDR1 SGHDN and CDR2 FVKESK. The CDR3 DNA reads as TGTGCCAGCAGCCAAACACCCTGGAACACCATATATTTT. Its translation: CASSQTPWNTIYF.

The genes are TRBV24-1 and TRBJ2-5; D is ambiguous. V was trimmed by 4 bases and J by 1 base, leaving 9 bases between them. This CDR3 has 14 amino acids. Germline assignment: CDR1 KGHDR and CDR2 SFDVKD. The CDR3 here is CATSEEGPQETQYF. DNA of the CDR3: TGTGCCACCAGTGAGGAAGGTCCCCAAGAGACCCAGTACTTC.

This sequence joins TRBV2 and TRBJ2-3; D may be TRBD2 (5 bases). The CDR3 is 13 amino acids. Trimming cost V 6 bases and J 1 base, with 8 bases left between them. Germline V gene sequence: CDR1 SNHLY, CDR2 FYNNEI. CDR3 bases: TGTGCCAGCAGGTTACTAGGCACAGATACGCAGTATTTT. Protein product: CASRLLGTDTQYF.

The chain uses TRBV6-1 and TRBJ1-6; D not certain. Germline V lookup: CDR1 MNHNS, CDR2 SASEGT. The CDR3 extends over 16 amino acids. The ends were cut back, 4 bases at V and 7 bases at J, with 17 bases in the middle. CDR3 sequence reads: CASSALGPQANSPLHF. The CDR3 nucleotides read TGTGCCAGCAGTGCCCTCGGACCTCAGGCCAATTCACCCCTCCACTTT.

The J gene is TRBJ1-3, the V gene TRBV30, with D unclear. CDR3 length: 15 amino acids. In germline, CDR1 is GTSNPN, CDR2 SVGIG (reference sequence). CDR3 region: CAHGGRELSGNTIYF. In DNA, the CDR3 is TGTGCTCACGGAGGGAGGGAACTCTCTGGAAACACCATATATTTT.

The rearrangement joins TRBV19 to TRBJ1-2; D perhaps matches TRBD1 (5 bases). CDR3 length: 15 residues. CDR1 LNHDA and CDR2 SQIVND come from the germline V gene (reference sequence). V was pared by 5 bases and J by 4 bases, with 17 bases between. The CDR3 bases are TGTGCCAGTAGTTCAGCAGCAGGGCTGCTCTATGGCTACACCTTC. Protein: CASSSAAGLLYGYTF.

The chain recombines TRBV28 with TRBJ2-7, with 8 bases aligning to TRBD1. V lost 8 bases, J lost 4 bases, and 13 bases stayed unmatched. Looked up from germline, CDR1 is MDHEN and CDR2 is SYDVKM. The CDR3 is 15 residues long. The CDR3 loop reads CASPPAGGASYEQYF. CDR3 DNA: TGTGCCAGCCCCCCCGCAGGGGGCGCCTCGTACGAGCAGTACTTC.

The chain combines TRBV19 with TRBJ2-7, with TRBD2 matching over 13 bases. The CDR3 covers 15 residues. V gave up 4 bases and J gave up 1 base; unmatched junction bases: 1. Germline V gives CDR1 LNHDA, CDR2 SQIVND (reference sequence). In DNA, the CDR3 is TGTGCCAGTAGTACGGGACTAGCGGGGTCCTACGAGCAGTACTTC. Encoded protein: CASSTGLAGSYEQYF.

The chain couples TRBV27 to TRBJ1-6, with D unresolved. The germline V gene has CDR1 MNHEY and CDR2 SMNVEV (reference sequence). This CDR3 spans 10 amino acids. Trimming removed 8 bases from V and 12 bases from J, with 8 bases in between. The CDR3 is CASGLLPLHF. For the CDR3, the DNA is TGTGCCAGCGGCTTATTACCCCTCCACTTT.

The gene calls are TRBV5-6 and TRBJ2-7; the D gene is possibly TRBD2 (6 bases). The length of the CDR3 is 14 residues. Trimming left V 0 bases short and J 6 bases short, with 13 bases between. Germline V lookup: CDR1 SGHDT, CDR2 YYEEEE. CDR3 coding DNA: TGTGCCAGCAGCTTGGATCGGGGGTCTAGCGAGCAGTACTTC. Amino acids: CASSLDRGSSEQYF.

The rearrangement uses TRBV19 and TRBJ1-2; D is unclear. With 3 bases removed from V and 8 bases from J, the gap between germline ends came to 16 bases. The CDR3 runs to 14 residues. The germline V gene encodes CDR1 LNHDA and CDR2 SQIVND (reference sequence). The CDR3 DNA is TGTGCCAGTAGTATCGTAGGACCCCTAGAGGGCTACACCTTC. Translated, it gives CASSIVGPLEGYTF.

The chain combines TRBV12-3 or TRBV12-4 with TRBJ1-2; 8 bases are shared with TRBD1. With V trimmed by 6 bases and J by 3 bases, 3 bases remained unmatched. This CDR3 is 13 amino acids long. The chain's CDR3 is CASRDRAYYGYTF. The CDR3 region has the DNA TGTGCCAGCAGGGACAGGGCTTACTATGGCTACACCTTC.

This chain connects TRBV5-1 to TRBJ2-7, with 10 nucleotides matching TRBD2. The germline gives CDR1 SGHRS, CDR2 YFSETQ. The junction had 5 bases not matched to a gene; V was cut back by 2 bases and J by 3 bases. This CDR3 is built from 15 residues. CDR3 bases: TGCGCCAGCAGCTTTCTAGCGGGGGAGGTCTACGAGCAGTACTTC. This sequence encodes CASSFLAGEVYEQYF.

This sequence joins TRBV4-1 and TRBJ1-1; D gene unclear. Germline assignment: CDR1 MGHRA and CDR2 YSYEKL. The CDR3 sequence is 14 residues long. Trimming left V 0 bases short and J 6 bases short, with 11 bases between. The CDR3 nucleotides are TGCGCCAGCAGCCAAGACAACGGAAGAGCTGAAGCTTTCTTT. It translates to CASSQDNGRAEAFF.

In DNA, the CDR3 is TGTGCCAGCAGTGAAAACCGGGTGACTGAAGCTTTCTTT. Translated, it gives CASSENRVTEAFF. The chain links TRBV25-1 to TRBJ1-1; D ambiguous. Per the germline V gene, CDR1 is MGHDK and CDR2 is SYGVNS. Trimming took off 2 bases at V and 5 bases at J, with 9 bases between the two ends. The CDR3 runs 13 residues.